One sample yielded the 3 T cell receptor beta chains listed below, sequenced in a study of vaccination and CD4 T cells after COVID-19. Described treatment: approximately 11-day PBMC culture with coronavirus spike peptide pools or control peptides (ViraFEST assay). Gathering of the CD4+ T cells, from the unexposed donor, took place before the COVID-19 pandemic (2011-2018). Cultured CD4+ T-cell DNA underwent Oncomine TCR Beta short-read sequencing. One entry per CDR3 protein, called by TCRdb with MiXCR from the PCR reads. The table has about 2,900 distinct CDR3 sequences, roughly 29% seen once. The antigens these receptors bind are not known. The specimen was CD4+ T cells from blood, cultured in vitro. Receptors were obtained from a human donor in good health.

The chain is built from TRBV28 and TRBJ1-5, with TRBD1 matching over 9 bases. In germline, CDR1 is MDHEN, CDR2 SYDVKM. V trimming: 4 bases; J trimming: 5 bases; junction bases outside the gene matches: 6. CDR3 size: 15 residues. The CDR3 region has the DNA TGTGCCAGCAGTTCTGCGGGACAGGGATATCAGCCCCAGCATTTT. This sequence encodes CASSSAGQGYQPQHF.

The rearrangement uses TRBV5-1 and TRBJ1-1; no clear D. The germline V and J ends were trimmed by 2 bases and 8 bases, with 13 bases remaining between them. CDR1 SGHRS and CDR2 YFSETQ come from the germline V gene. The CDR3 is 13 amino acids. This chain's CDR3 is CASSLQLQQEAFF. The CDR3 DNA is TGCGCCAGCAGCTTACAACTCCAACAGGAAGCTTTCTTT.

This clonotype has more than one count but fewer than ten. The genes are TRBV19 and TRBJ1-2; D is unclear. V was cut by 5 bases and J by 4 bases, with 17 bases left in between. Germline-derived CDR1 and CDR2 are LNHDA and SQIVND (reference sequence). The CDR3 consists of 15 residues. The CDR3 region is CASSVGRSKGYGYTF. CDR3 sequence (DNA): TGTGCCAGTAGTGTCGGACGCAGTAAGGGCTATGGCTACACCTTC.